This T cell receptor (beta chain) was identified in a study of molecular identifiers for immune sequencing clone quantification. TCRdb re-analysed the PCR reads in MiXCR, keeping a single row per CDR3 protein. The sample yields 70,000 to 90,000 distinct CDR3 sequences, around a fifth seen once. The V and J ends lost 7 bases and 0 bases respectively, with 13 bases between them. The germline V gene has CDR1 WSHSY and CDR2 SAAADI. The CDR3 is 16 amino acids. The source is a human donor in good health. Some libraries in this study had Jurkat cell RNA spiked in. Sequencing was performed on naive CD8+ T cells from blood, with Jurkat cell RNA spiked in. Indicated subset: FACS-sorted CD8+CD4-CCR7+CD45RA+ naive T cells. The chain is built from TRBV10-2 and TRBJ1-6, with unresolved D. The chain's CDR3 is CASIEGGVSYNSPLHF. The CDR3 DNA sequence: TGCGCCAGCATCGAGGGCGGGGTCTCCTATAATTCACCCCTCCACTTT.